The 24 T cell receptor beta chains below come from one sample, sequenced in a study of regulatory T cells in long-lasting Graves disease. Time point in this sample: newly diagnosed GD, antithyroid drugs for less than 3 months. The TCR library used RNA extracted from PBMCs. With iRepertoire HTBI primers and Arm-PCR of CDR3 regions, TCR beta libraries were built. From the multiplex PCR reads, TCRdb called clonotypes with MiXCR, one entry per CDR3 protein. The sample lists some 400,000 distinct CDR3 sequences, under 15% occurring once. These same data were also listed under a study on T cells in Graves' hyperthyroidism and ophthalmopathy.

The source material was peripheral blood mononuclear cells (PBMCs), sampled at new diagnosis, from a patient treated with antithyroid drugs. These receptors came from a woman aged 25 to 39 with Graves disease.

The chain is built from TRBV6-5 and TRBJ1-1; D remains unclear. Per the germline V gene, CDR1 is MNHEY and CDR2 is SVGAGI. Trimming pared 2 bases from V and 3 bases from J, leaving 7 bases between. This CDR3 contains 13 residues. For the CDR3, the DNA is TGTGCCAGCAGTTACGGATCGGACACTGAAGCTTTCTTT. Protein: CASSYGSDTEAFF.

This clonotype was picked up many times. This rearrangement joins TRBV7-6 to TRBJ2-1, with 14 bases matching TRBD2. Germline V lookup: CDR1 SGHVS, CDR2 FNYEAQ. The V and J ends lost 4 bases and 9 bases, in that order; junction bases with no gene match: 8. There are 16 residues in the CDR3. The CDR3 bases are TGTGCCAGCAGCTGGGAGAGGGGACTAGCGGGAGTTGAGCAGTTCTTC. This sequence encodes CASSWERGLAGVEQFF.

V gene TRBV4-2 combines with J gene TRBJ1-1; D possibly corresponds to TRBD1 (6 bases). Germline V gene data show CDR1 as LGHNA and CDR2 as YNFKEQ. Trimming shortened V by 4 bases and J by 4 bases, and 13 bases separated the two germline ends. This CDR3 comprises 14 residues. The CDR3 bases are TGTGCCAGCAGCCCAAGCGGCAGGGGCACTGAAGCTTTCTTT. Protein: CASSPSGRGTEAFF.

The gene calls are TRBV20-1 and TRBJ1-5, with D uncertain. Germline V gives CDR1 DFQATT, CDR2 SNEGSKA (reference sequence). The CDR3 contains 15 residues. Trimming cost V 0 bases and J 1 base, with 10 bases left between them. CDR3 in amino acids: CSARDYGGSNQPQHF. CDR3 DNA: TGCAGTGCTAGAGATTATGGAGGGAGCAATCAGCCCCAGCATTTT.

The chain links TRBV5-4 to TRBJ2-2; possibly TRBD2 for D (6 bases). V lost 2 bases and J 6 bases, leaving 8 bases between the germline ends. The CDR3 runs to 13 residues. CDR1 and CDR2 (germline): SGHNT, YYREEE (reference sequence). CDR3 amino acids: CASSFGSAGELFF. CDR3 bases: TGTGCCAGCAGCTTCGGGAGCGCCGGGGAGCTGTTTTTT.

In its sample, this clonotype was seen many times. The CDR3 loop is CASSLTANTGELFF. DNA for the CDR3: TGTGCCAGCTCGCTAACAGCGAACACCGGGGAGCTGTTTTTT. The rearrangement uses TRBV18 and TRBJ2-2, with no clear D. With 6 bases removed from V and 0 bases from J, the gap between germline ends came to 8 bases. CDR3 size: 14 residues. Germline lookup yields CDR1 KGHSH and CDR2 LQKENI.

This clonotype showed up many times. This chain joins TRBV19 and TRBJ1-5, with D maybe TRBD1 (5 bases). This CDR3 contains 16 residues. With 6 bases removed from V and 2 bases from J, the gap between germline ends came to 17 bases. Germline CDR1 is LNHDA and CDR2 is SQIVND (reference sequence). CDR3 in DNA: TGTGCCAGTAGCCGGGACGGCGTTGGCGGCAATCAGCCCCAGCATTTT. It translates to CASSRDGVGGNQPQHF. Full variable domain (remainder filled in from reference TRBV19 and TRBJ1-5): DGGITQSPKYLFRKEGQNVTLSCEQNLNHDAMYWYRQDPGQGLRLIYYSQIVNDFQKGDIAEGYSVSREKKESFPLTVTSAQKNPTAFYLCASSRDGVGGNQPQHFGDGTRLSIL.

J is TRBJ1-5 and V is TRBV19; D is uncertain. Germline loops: CDR1 LNHDA, CDR2 SQIVND (reference sequence). This CDR3 spans 12 amino acids. The V and J ends lost 0 bases and 11 bases respectively, with 8 bases between them. This CDR3 reads CASSIDGVTQHF. The DNA of the CDR3 is TGTGCCAGTAGTATAGATGGGGTTACCCAGCATTTT.

V gene TRBV5-6 combines with J gene TRBJ2-1, with 9 bases identical to TRBD1. The CDR3 contains 16 residues. Germline V gene sequence: CDR1 SGHDT, CDR2 YYEEEE. The ends lost 1 base at V and 9 bases at J; junction bases unmatched: 11. The DNA for the CDR3 is TGTGCCAGCAGCTTGATTGGGACAGGGATTTTACGTGAGCAGTTCTTC. This translates into CASSLIGTGILREQFF.

Many counts were recorded for this clonotype. The chain couples TRBV5-1 to TRBJ2-1, with 16 nucleotides matching TRBD2. CDR1 SGHRS and CDR2 YFSETQ come from the germline V gene. The trim removed 4 bases at V and 8 bases at J, leaving 3 bases unmatched. The length of the CDR3 is 15 residues. The CDR3 DNA follows: TGCGCCAGCAGCCCGGGACTAGCGGGAGGGCATGAGCAGTTCTTC. It encodes CASSPGLAGGHEQFF. The whole variable domain, filled in from reference TRBV5-1 and TRBJ2-1, reads KAGVTQTPRYLIKTRGQQVTLSCSPISGHRSVSWYQQTPGQGLQFLFEYFSETQRNKGNFPGRFSGRQFSNSRSEMNVSTLELGDSALYLCASSPGLAGGHEQFFGPGTRLTVL.

On this clonotype itself: The CDR3 does not close with the conserved phenylalanine or tryptophan, likely indicating a read error. CDR3 bases: TGTGCCAGCACCGAACATGGGAGTCTTAGCACAGATACGCAGTATCTT. It codes for CASTEHGSLSTDTQYL. The J gene is TRBJ2-3, the V gene TRBV28, with D possibly matching TRBD2 (5 bases). The CDR3 is 16 residues long. Trimming removed 7 bases at V and 0 bases at J, with 17 bases between. CDR1 is MDHEN, CDR2 SYDVKM, per germline.

This clonotype was picked up many times. The J gene is TRBJ2-5, the V gene TRBV6-1, with unresolved D. Trimming stripped 10 bases from V and 5 bases from J, with 14 bases between. The CDR3 contains 12 residues. Per the germline V gene, CDR1 is MNHNS and CDR2 is SASEGT. CDR3 residues: CATSPADETQYF. The CDR3 coding sequence is TGTGCCACCTCCCCTGCAGACGAGACCCAGTACTTC.

This chain joins TRBV7-3 and TRBJ2-3, with unresolved D. Trimming stripped 5 bases from V and 6 bases from J, with 24 bases between. Germline V gene lookup returns CDR1 SGHTA and CDR2 FQGTGA. This CDR3 is 17 amino acids long. DNA for the CDR3: TGTGCCAGCAGCCCACGCGCCGTAGCCTTTATTGGGGATACGCAGTATTTT. Its protein product is CASSPRAVAFIGDTQYF. Variable domain in full (rest from reference TRBV7-3 and TRBJ2-3): GAGVSQTPSNKVTEKGKYVELRCDPISGHTALYWYRQSLGQGPEFLIYFQGTGAADDSGLPNDRFFAVRPEGSVSTLKIQRTERGDSAVYLCASSPRAVAFIGDTQYFGPGTRLTVL.

This clonotype was observed many times. CDR3 sequence reads: CASSLYPAYEQYF. The CDR3 DNA sequence: TGTGCCAGCAGCTTATATCCTGCCTACGAGCAGTACTTC. The V and J genes are TRBV11-1 and TRBJ2-7; no definite D call. The V gene's germline CDR1 is SGHAT and CDR2 FQDESV (reference sequence). The CDR3 covers 13 residues. V shed 2 bases and J shed 2 bases, with 7 bases lying between them.

This clonotype showed up just a few times. This rearrangement joins TRBV3-1 to TRBJ2-2; 7 nucleotides line up with TRBD1. J lost 0 bases, V lost 4 bases, and 11 bases had no gene match. The CDR3 spans 18 residues. The V gene's germline CDR1 is LGHDT and CDR2 YNNKEL (reference sequence). The CDR3 sequence is CASSRLTGDRSNTGELFF. CDR3 DNA: TGTGCCAGCAGCCGCCTCACAGGGGACCGATCGAACACCGGGGAGCTGTTTTTT.

This clonotype was seen repeatedly, ten times or more. The chain is built from TRBV12-3 or TRBV12-4 and TRBJ1-1; D may be TRBD1 (5 bases). This CDR3 spans 15 amino acids. V was cut by 5 bases and J by 0 bases, with 13 bases left in between. The CDR3 coding sequence is TGTGCCAGCAGTCTCGCAGGGACCATGAACACTGAAGCTTTCTTT. Translation gives CASSLAGTMNTEAFF.

The CDR3 DNA sequence: TGTGCCAGCAGTGGAAGCATTCCTGAAGCTTTCTTT. It specifies CASSGSIPEAFF. The chain joins TRBV6-2 or TRBV6-3 to TRBJ1-1; D is unresolved. Germline CDR1 reads MNHEY; CDR2 reads SVGEGT. V was shortened by 5 bases and J by 6 bases, with 10 bases between the two germline ends. This CDR3 spans 12 amino acids.

V usage is TRBV2 and J usage is TRBJ1-5, with a weak D call TRBD1 (6 bases). This CDR3 comprises 14 residues. CDR1 is SNHLY, CDR2 FYNNEI, per germline. Trimming removed 7 bases at V and 2 bases at J, with 12 bases between. This CDR3 is CASKDSTGNQPQHF. The CDR3 DNA is TGTGCCAGCAAGGACAGCACAGGCAATCAGCCCCAGCATTTT.

This clonotype was seen at least ten times. The genes are TRBV10-3 and TRBJ2-7; 7 bases line up with TRBD1. V gave up 4 bases and J gave up 4 bases; unmatched junction bases: 13. Germline CDR1 is ENHRY and CDR2 is SYGVKD. This CDR3 comprises 16 residues. The CDR3 region is CAISGTGTANPYEQYF. CDR3 DNA: TGTGCCATCAGTGGAACCGGGACAGCCAACCCGTACGAGCAGTACTTC.

This clonotype was detected many times. The V gene is TRBV10-2, the J gene TRBJ2-7; D uncertain. Trimming removed 0 bases from V and 3 bases from J, with 9 bases in between. There are 14 residues in the CDR3. CDR1 is WSHSY and CDR2 is SAAADI in the germline V gene. CDR3 DNA sequence: TGCGCCAGCAGTGAGTCTGTAGGGTTCTACGAGCAGTACTTC. It encodes CASSESVGFYEQYF.

This rearrangement joins TRBV7-9 to TRBJ2-1; the D is unclear. CDR3 length: 14 amino acids. Per germline, CDR1 SEHNR and CDR2 FQNEAQ (reference sequence). The V end was cut by 5 bases, the J end by 0 bases, with 8 bases between. For the CDR3, the DNA is TGTGCCAGCAGCAAACCAAGCTCCTACAATGAGCAGTTCTTC. Translated, it gives CASSKPSSYNEQFF.

In its sample, this clonotype was seen many times. The V call is TRBV5-1, the J call TRBJ2-3, with D unclear. The CDR3 spans 14 residues. Germline lookup yields CDR1 SGHRS and CDR2 YFSETQ. V was trimmed by 0 bases and J by 6 bases, leaving 11 bases between them. In nucleotides, the CDR3 is TGCGCCAGCAGCTTGGCCATCCGCTCGGATACGCAGTATTTT. Translated, it gives CASSLAIRSDTQYF.

Ten or more counts support this clonotype. The genes are TRBV5-5 and TRBJ2-1; D might be TRBD2 (6 bases). This CDR3 has 17 residues. V dropped 4 bases and J dropped 0 bases, with 17 bases sitting between them. CDR1 is SGHKS and CDR2 is YYEKEE in the germline V gene (reference sequence). The CDR3 reads CASSRTGTPSSYNEQFF. CDR3 DNA: TGTGCCAGCAGCCGGACCGGGACTCCTAGCTCCTACAATGAGCAGTTCTTC.

In this sample, this clonotype turned up many times. This chain joins TRBV6-4 and TRBJ2-7; maybe TRBD2 (6 bases). CDR1 is MRHNA and CDR2 is SNTAGT in the germline V gene. V was clipped by 7 bases and J by 3 bases, with 19 bases between them. The CDR3 totals 15 residues. This chain's CDR3 is CASNRPPREDYEQYF. CDR3 nucleotide sequence: TGTGCCAGCAATCGTCCCCCAAGGGAGGACTACGAGCAGTACTTC.